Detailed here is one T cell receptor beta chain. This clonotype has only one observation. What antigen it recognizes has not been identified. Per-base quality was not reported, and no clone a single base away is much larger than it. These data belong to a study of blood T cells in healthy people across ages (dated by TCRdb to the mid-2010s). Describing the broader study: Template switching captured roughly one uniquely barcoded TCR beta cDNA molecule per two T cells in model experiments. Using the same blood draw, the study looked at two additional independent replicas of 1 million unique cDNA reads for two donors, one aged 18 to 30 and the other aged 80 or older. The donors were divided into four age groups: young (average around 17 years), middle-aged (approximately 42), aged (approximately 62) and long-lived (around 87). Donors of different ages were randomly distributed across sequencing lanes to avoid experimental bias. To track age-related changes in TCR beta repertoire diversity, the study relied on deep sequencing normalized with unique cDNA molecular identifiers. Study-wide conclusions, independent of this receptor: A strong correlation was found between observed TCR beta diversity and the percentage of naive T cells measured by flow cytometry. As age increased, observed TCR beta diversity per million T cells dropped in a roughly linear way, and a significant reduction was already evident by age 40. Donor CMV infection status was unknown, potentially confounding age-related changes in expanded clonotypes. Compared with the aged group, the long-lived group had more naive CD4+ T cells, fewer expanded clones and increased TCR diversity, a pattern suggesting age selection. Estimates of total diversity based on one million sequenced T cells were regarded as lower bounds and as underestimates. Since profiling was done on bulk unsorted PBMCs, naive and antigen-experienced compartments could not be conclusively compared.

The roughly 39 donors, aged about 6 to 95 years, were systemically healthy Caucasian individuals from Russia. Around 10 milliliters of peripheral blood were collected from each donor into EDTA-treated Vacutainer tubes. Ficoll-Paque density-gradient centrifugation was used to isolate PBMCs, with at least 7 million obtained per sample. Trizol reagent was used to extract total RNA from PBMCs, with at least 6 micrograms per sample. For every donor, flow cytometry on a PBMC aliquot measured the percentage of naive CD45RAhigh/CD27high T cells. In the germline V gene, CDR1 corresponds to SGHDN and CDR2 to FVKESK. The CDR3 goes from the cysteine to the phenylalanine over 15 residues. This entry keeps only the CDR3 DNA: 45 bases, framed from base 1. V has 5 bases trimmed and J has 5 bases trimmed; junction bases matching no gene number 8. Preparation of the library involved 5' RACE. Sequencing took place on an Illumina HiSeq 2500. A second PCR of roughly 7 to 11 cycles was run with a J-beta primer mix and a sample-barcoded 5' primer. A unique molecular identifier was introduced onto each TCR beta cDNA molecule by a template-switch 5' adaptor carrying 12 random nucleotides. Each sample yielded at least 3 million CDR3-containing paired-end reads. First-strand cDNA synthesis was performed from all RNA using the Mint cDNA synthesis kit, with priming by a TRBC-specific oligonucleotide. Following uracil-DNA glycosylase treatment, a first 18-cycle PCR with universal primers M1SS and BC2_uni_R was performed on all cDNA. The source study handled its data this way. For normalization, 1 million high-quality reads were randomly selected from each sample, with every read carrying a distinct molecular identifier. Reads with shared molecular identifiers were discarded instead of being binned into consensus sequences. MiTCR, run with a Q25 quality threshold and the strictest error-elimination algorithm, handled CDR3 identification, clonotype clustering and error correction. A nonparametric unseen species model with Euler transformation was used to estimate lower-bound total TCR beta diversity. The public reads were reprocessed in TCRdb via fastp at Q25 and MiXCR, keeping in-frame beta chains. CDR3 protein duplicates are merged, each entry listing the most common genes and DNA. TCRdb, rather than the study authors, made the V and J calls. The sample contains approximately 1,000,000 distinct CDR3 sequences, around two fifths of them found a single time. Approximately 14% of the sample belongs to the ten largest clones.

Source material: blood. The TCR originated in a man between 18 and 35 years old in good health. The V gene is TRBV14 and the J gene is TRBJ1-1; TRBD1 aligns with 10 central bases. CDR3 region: CASSTRDRGWTEAFF. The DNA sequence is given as TGTGCCAGCAGCACCCGGGACAGGGGCTGGACTGAAGCTTTCTTT.